This note documents a single T cell receptor (beta chain) sequence. Germline V CDR1 and CDR2: SGHTA, FQGNSA. CDR3 length: 15 residues. Unmatched junction bases numbered 5, after V lost 0 bases and J lost 6 bases. Using immunoSEQ multiplex PCR, the repertoire was profiled, and TCRdb retains in-frame clones only, with some absent. The table records 30,000 to 40,000 clones, 60% to 80% of them present only once. The data belong to a study of blood T cell repertoires in COVID-19. The sequencing input was peripheral blood. This receptor was taken from a human donor in a cohort sampled during active COVID-19. V and J are TRBV7-2 and TRBJ2-1, with 7 positions matching TRBD2. The CDR3 DNA is TGTGCCAGCAGCTTAGCGGCGGGAGTATTCAATGAGCAGTTCTTC. Its protein is CASSLAAGVFNEQFF.